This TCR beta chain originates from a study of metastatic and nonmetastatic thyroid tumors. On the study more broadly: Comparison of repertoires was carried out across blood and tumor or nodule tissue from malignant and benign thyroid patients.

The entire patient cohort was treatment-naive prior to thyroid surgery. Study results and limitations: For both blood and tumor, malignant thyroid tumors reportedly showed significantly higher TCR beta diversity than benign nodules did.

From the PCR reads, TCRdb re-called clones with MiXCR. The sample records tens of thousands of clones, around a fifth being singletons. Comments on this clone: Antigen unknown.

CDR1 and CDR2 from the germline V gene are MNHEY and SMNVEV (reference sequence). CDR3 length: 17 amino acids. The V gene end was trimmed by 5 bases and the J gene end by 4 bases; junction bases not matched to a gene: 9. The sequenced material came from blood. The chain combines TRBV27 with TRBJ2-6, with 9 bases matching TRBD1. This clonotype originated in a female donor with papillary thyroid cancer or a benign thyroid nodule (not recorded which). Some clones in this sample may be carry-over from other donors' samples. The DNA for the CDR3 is TGTGCCAGCAGTCCCTGGACAGGGGCGCCGGGGGCCAACGTCCTGACTTTC. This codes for CASSPWTGAPGANVLTF.